This T cell receptor (beta chain) derives from a study of control samples from healthy donors and cancer patients. This CDR3 region has 16 residues. Trimming shortened V by 4 bases and J by 1 base, and 16 bases separated the two germline ends. Looked up from germline, CDR1 is MNHNS and CDR2 is SASEGT. Clones were sequenced by immunoSEQ multiplex PCR, and TCRdb holds only the in-frame ones, with some missing. The table lists roughly 100,000 clones, around nine tenths of them singletons. The sequence derives from a man aged 60 to 69 with lung cancer. The V gene is TRBV6-1, the J gene TRBJ1-1; possible D gene TRBD1, 6 bases. Sample: PBMCs. The CDR3 sequence is CASSAGVWARNTEAFF. Written as DNA, the CDR3 is TGTGCCAGCAGTGCAGGGGTCTGGGCCCGGAACACTGAAGCTTTCTTT.